This TCR beta chain was sequenced in a study of blood T cell repertoires in COVID-19 (TCRdb year 2020). As for the study more broadly: The collaborator samples originated in the United States, Italy and Spain and spanned the acute and convalescent phases of COVID-19. The prospective study material was composed of cDNA or gDNA derived from T cells, B-cell-depleted T cells, or PBMCs. Subjects who had been exposed to COVID-19, were actively infected with it, or had recovered from it provided the deeply sampled blood TCRbeta repertoires that made up the dataset. The repertoires were released in a freely available public database intended as a resource for research on the immune response to SARS-CoV-2. The samples were drawn from the first 160 participants of the ongoing ImmuneRACE study and from about 1,200 subjects provided by 6 global collaborators. The sample metadata nearly always contained a de-identified subject ID, COVID-19 status, age in years and sex. Where available, HLA class I and class II types were taken from metadata supplied by the sample provider and were not determined by assay-based typing. The investigation overall reported the following: The quantity of clinical and demographic metadata differed by source and by participant and was supplied without curation.

Each collaborating institution followed its own protocols to collect whole blood in K2EDTA tubes. For TCRbeta analysis, collaborator samples were shipped as frozen whole blood, as isolated PBMCs, or as DNA extracted from either sample type. Concerning this clone itself: Its antigen has not been determined. Base qualities are not recorded, but no much larger clone differs from it by a single base.

For CDR1 and CDR2, the germline V gene lists ENHRY and SYGVKD. From the cysteine through the phenylalanine, the CDR3 covers 15 amino acids. The read is trimmed to its CDR3 DNA, 45 bases read in frame from base 1. Clipping removes 4 bases from V and 6 bases from J, with 6 as the unmatched junction base count. TCRbeta CDR3 regions were amplified from genomic DNA using the immunoSEQ Assay, a bias-controlled multiplex PCR. In the authors' own workflow: The number of nucleated cells in each sample was estimated by amplification of reference gene primers within the assay. To quantify the absolute abundance of each unique TCRbeta CDR3 rearrangement, sequence reads were collapsed and filtered. For each sample, productive Simpson clonality was calculated as the square root of Simpson's diversity index over productive rearrangements. This immuneACCESS table, as held by TCRdb, lists in-frame sequences with V and J called but not all clones. Of the missing ones, under half trace to an unresolved V gene in checked studies; the others have no known cause. V and J calls and clone size are as listed in that table; D and trimming were resolved from the DNA. The sample has 200,000 to 250,000 clones on record, 65% to 85% of them singletons. The ten largest account for around 5.5% of the sample.

The chain links TRBV10-3 with TRBJ2-1, with 10 bases matching TRBD2. The specimen sequenced was peripheral blood. The receptor was isolated from a human donor in a cohort sampled during active COVID-19. The DNA sequence is TGTGCCATCAGTGCACCATCTAGCGGGAGCAATGAGCAGTTCTTC. Translation gives CAISAPSSGSNEQFF.